This T cell receptor beta chain was observed in a study of beta chain features in type 1 diabetes. Whole-study context: Healthy donors and patients showed comparable age, gender and cell yields.

Blood was drawn once from each donor into heparinised tubes. The draws averaged approximately 120 mL. Isolation of CD4+ naive, central memory, regulatory and stem cell-like memory cells was achieved by sorting via CD45RO/CCR7/CD25/CD127/CD95/CD27. Reverse transcribing all isolated RNA meant expressed TCRB transcripts were sequenced. Data came from immunoSEQ multiplex PCR; TCRdb stores just in-frame clones and leaves some out. The sample includes approximately 60,000 clones, approximately 62% of them seen just once. V dropped 5 bases and J dropped 0 bases, with 14 bases sitting between them. Looked up from germline, CDR1 is SEHNR and CDR2 is FQNEAQ (reference sequence). This CDR3 comprises 16 residues.

The rearrangement joins TRBV7-9 to TRBJ2-4; perhaps TRBD1 as D (6 bases). Source material: Tregs from blood. The source of this sequence is a woman aged 18-29 years in good health. The CDR3 nucleotides are TGTGCCAGCAGCCCCCTCAGGGGCCTAGCCAAAAACATTCAGTACTTC. This codes for CASSPLRGLAKNIQYF.